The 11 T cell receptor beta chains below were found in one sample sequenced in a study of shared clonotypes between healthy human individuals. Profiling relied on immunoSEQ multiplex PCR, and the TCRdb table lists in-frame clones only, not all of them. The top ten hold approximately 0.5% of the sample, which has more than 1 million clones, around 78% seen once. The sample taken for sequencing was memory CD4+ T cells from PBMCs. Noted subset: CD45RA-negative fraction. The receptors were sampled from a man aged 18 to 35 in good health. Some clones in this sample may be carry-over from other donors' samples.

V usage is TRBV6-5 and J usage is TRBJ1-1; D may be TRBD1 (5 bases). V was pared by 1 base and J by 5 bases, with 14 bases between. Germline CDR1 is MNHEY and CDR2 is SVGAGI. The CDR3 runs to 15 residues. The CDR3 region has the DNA TGTGCCAGCAGTTACTTGACCCGAGGGGAGACTGAAGCTTTCTTT. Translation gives CASSYLTRGETEAFF.

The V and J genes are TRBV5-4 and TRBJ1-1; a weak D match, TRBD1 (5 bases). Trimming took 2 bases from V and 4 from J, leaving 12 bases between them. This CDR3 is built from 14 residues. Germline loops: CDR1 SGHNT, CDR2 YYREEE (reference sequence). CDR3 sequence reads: CASSFRGRGTEAFF. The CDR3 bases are TGTGCCAGCAGCTTTAGGGGTCGTGGCACTGAAGCTTTCTTT.

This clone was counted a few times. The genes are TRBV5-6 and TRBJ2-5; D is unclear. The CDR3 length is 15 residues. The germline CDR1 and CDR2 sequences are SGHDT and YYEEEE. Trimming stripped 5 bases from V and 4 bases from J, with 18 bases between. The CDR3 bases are TGTGCCAGCAGTTCCGCCCCCAGTGAGAGAGAGACCCAGTACTTC. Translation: CASSSAPSERETQYF.

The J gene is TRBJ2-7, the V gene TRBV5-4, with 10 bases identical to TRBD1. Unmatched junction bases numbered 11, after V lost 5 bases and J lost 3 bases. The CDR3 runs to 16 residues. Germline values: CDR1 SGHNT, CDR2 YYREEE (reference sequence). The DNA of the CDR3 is TGTGCCAGCAGGAGACCGGACAGGGGGACCCACTACGAGCAGTACTTC. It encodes CASRRPDRGTHYEQYF.

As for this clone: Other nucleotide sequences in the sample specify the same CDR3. The CDR3 spells CASSPSGSSYNEQFF. CDR3 nucleotides: TGTGCCAGCAGCCCGAGCGGGAGCTCCTACAATGAGCAGTTCTTC. The chain couples TRBV7-2 to TRBJ2-1; 8 bases line up with TRBD2. The ends lost 5 bases at V and 0 bases at J; junction bases unmatched: 3. Per germline, CDR1 SGHTA and CDR2 FQGNSA. The CDR3 length is 15 residues.

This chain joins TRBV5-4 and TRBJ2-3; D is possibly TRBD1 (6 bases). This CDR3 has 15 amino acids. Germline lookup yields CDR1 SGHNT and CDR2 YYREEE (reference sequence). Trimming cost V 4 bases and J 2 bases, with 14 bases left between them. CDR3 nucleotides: TGTGCCAGCAGCCTTGGGGGCGCGAACACAGATACGCAGTATTTT. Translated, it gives CASSLGGANTDTQYF.

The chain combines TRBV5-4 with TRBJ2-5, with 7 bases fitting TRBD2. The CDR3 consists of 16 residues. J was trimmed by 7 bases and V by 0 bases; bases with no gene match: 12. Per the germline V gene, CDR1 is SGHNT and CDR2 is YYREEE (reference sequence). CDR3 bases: TGTGCCAGCAGCTTGGACGGAGGGAGGGCCCCGGGGACCCAGTACTTC. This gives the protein CASSLDGGRAPGTQYF.

This CDR3 is CAWSVSSRFFF. The CDR3 DNA is TGTGCCTGGAGTGTTTCATCTAGGTTTTTTTTT. The chain has TRBV30 and TRBJ1-4; D gene ambiguous. This CDR3 spans 11 amino acids. The V end was cut by 0 bases, the J end by 17 bases, with 13 bases between. The germline V gene encodes CDR1 GTSNPN and CDR2 SVGIG (reference sequence).

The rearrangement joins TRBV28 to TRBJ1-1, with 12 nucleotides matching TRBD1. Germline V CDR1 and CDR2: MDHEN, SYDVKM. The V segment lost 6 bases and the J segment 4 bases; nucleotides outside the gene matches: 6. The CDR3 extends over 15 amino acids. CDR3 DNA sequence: TGTGCCAGCAGGAGAGGGGACAGGGGGCCCACTGAAGCTTTCTTT. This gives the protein CASRRGDRGPTEAFF.

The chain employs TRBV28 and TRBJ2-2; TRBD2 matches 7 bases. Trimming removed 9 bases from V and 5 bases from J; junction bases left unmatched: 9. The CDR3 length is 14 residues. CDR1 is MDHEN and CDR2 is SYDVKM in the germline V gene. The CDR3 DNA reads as TGTGCCAGTCGTCTAGCGGTACTTACCGGGGAGCTGTTTTTT. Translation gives CASRLAVLTGELFF.

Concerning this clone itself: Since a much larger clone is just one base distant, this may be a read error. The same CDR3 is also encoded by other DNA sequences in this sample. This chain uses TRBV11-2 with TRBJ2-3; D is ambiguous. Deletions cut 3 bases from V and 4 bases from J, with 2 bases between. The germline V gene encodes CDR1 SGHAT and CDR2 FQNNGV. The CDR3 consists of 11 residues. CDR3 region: CASSLSDTQYF. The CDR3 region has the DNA TGTGCCAGCAGCTTGTCAGATACGCAGTATTTT.